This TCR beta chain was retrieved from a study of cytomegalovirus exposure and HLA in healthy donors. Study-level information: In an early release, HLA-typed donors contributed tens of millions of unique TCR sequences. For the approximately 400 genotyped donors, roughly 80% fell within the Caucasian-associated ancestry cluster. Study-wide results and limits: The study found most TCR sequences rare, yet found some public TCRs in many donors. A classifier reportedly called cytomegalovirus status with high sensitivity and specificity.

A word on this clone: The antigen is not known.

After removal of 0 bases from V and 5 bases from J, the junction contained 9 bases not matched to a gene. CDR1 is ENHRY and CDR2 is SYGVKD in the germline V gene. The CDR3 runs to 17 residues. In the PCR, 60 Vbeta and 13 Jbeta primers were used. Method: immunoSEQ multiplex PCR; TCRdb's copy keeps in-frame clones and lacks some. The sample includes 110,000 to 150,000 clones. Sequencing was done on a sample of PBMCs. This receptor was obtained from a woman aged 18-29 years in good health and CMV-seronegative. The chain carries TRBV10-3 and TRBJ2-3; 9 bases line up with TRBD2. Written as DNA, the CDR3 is TGTGCCATCAGTGAGTCTTTAACTAGCGGGTCGCAAGATACGCAGTATTTT. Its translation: CAISESLTSGSQDTQYF.